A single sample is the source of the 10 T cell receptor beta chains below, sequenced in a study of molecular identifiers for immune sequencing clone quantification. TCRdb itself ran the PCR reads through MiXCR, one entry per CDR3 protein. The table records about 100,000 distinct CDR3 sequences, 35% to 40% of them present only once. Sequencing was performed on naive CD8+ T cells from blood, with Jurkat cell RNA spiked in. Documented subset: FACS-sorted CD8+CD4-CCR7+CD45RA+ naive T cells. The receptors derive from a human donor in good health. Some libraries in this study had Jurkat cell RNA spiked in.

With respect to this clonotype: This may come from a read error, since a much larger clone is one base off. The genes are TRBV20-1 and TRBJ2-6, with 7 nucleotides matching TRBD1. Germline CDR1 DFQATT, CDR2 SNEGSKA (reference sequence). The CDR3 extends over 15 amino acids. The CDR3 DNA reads TGCAGTGCTAGGGGACAGTACTCTGGGGCCAACGACCTGACTTTC. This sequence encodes CSARGQYSGANDLTF.

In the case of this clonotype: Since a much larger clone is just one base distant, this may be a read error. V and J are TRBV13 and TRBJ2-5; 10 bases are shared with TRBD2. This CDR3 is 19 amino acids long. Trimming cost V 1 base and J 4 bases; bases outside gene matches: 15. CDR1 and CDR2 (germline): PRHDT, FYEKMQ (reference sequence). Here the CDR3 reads CASSLERGLAEGPGETQYF. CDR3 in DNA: TGTGCCAGCAGCTTAGAAAGAGGACTAGCGGAAGGGCCCGGAGAGACCCAGTACTTC.

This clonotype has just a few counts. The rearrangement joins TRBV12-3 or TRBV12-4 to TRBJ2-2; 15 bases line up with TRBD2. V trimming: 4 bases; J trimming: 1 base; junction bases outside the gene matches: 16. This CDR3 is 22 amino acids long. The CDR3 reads CASSSGQGALGLAGGNTGELFF. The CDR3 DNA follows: TGTGCCAGCAGTTCCGGACAGGGGGCTTTGGGACTAGCGGGAGGGAACACCGGGGAGCTGTTTTTT.

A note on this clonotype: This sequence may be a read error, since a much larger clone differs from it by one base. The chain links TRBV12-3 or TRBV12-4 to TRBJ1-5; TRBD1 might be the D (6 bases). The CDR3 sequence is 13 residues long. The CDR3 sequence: CASCLGGSQPQHF. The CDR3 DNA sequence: TGTGCCAGCTGTTTAGGGGGGTCTCAGCCCCAGCATTTT.

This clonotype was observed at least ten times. CDR3 DNA sequence: TGTGCCAGCAGCCTGGGGCACAACACTGAAGCTTTCTTT. Residues: CASSLGHNTEAFF. The rearrangement joins TRBV14 to TRBJ1-1, with D perhaps TRBD1 (5 bases). The CDR3 runs to 13 residues. V was trimmed by 4 bases and J by 2 bases, leaving 8 bases between them. Per germline, CDR1 SGHDN and CDR2 FVKESK.

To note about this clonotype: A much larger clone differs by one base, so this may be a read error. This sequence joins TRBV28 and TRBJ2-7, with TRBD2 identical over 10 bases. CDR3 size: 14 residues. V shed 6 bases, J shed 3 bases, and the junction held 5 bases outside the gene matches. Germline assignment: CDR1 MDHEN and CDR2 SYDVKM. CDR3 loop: CASRKRGGRYEQYF. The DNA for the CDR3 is TGTGCCAGCAGGAAGCGGGGGGGCCGCTACGAGCAGTACTTC.

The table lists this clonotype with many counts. The CDR3 here is CASSPGQLSAEAFF. The CDR3 DNA is TGTGCCAGCAGCCCCGGACAGCTGAGCGCTGAAGCTTTCTTT. The V gene is TRBV7-9, the J gene TRBJ1-1; D is perhaps TRBD1 (6 bases). This CDR3 has 14 amino acids. V was shortened by 5 bases and J by 6 bases, with 16 bases between the two germline ends. The germline CDR1 and CDR2 sequences are SEHNR and FQNEAQ (reference sequence). The complete variable domain, with remaining parts taken from reference TRBV7-9 and TRBJ1-1, reads DTGVSQNPRHKITKRGQNVTFRCDPISEHNRLYWYRQTLGQGPEFLTYFQNEAQLEKSRLLSDRFSAERPKGSFSTLEIQRTEQGDSAMYLCASSPGQLSAEAFFGQGTRLTVV.

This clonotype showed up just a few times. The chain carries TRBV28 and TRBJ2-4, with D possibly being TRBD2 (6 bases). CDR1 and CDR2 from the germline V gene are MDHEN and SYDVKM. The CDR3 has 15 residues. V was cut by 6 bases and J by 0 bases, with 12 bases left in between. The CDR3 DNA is TGTGCCAGCAGCACTTTAGCGGAAGCCAAAAACATTCAGTACTTC. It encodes CASSTLAEAKNIQYF.

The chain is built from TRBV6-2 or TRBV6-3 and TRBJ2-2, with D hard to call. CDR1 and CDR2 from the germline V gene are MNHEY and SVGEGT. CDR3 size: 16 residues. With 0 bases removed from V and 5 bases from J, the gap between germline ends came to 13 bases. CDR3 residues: CASSYSRFGQTGELFF. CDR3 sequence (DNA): TGTGCCAGCAGTTACTCGAGGTTCGGTCAGACCGGGGAGCTGTTTTTT.

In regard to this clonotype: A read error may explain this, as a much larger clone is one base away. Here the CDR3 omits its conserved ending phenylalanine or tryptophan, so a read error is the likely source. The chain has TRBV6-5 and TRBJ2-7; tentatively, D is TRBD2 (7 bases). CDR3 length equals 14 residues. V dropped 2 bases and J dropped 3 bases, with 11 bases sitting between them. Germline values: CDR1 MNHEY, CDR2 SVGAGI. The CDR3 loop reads CASSYGGAFYEQYL. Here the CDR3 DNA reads TGTGCCAGCAGTTACGGGGGGGCTTTCTACGAGCAGTACCTC.